This T cell receptor beta chain was profiled in a study of T cells after yellow fever vaccination. TCRdb re-called the 5' RACE reads through MiXCR, storing one row per CDR3 protein. This sample has 400,000 to 450,000 distinct CDR3 sequences; 15% to 20% occur once, and the top ten carry 15% to 20%. This clonotype came up a few times. Its specificity is unknown. Trimming took 3 bases from V and 5 from J; bases not matched to a gene: 6. This CDR3 has 15 amino acids. Germline V gives CDR1 SGHTA, CDR2 FQGNSA. Study results and caveats: The secondary T-cell response peaked on day 5, not day 15, but was weaker. The booster response re-showed most primary clones: 96% CD4, around 85% CD8.

Sample: PBMCs, taken before the yellow fever booster vaccination. This sequence originates from a man between 18 and 35 years old who received the YFV17D yellow fever vaccine. J is TRBJ2-2 and V is TRBV7-2, with TRBD1 identical over 7 bases. In nucleotides, the CDR3 is TGTGCCAGCAGCTTTACAGGGGCGAGGACCGGGGAGCTGTTTTTT. This translates into CASSFTGARTGELFF.